The 2 T cell receptor beta chains in this list originate from one sample, sequenced in a study of blood T cell repertoires in COVID-19. TCRdb's copy holds only in-frame clones and misses some; the assay was immunoSEQ multiplex PCR. The profile shows some 240,000 clones, around 84% of them singletons. Input material: PBMCs or T cells enriched from blood (not recorded which). These receptors all stem from a man under 40 with acute COVID-19.

The genes are TRBV7-9 and TRBJ2-4, with 9 bases identical to TRBD1. The CDR3 is made up of 15 amino acids. Unmatched junction bases numbered 6, after V lost 2 bases and J lost 7 bases. Germline CDR1 SEHNR, CDR2 FQNEAQ (reference sequence). The DNA of the CDR3 is TGTGCCAGCAGCTTAAAGGAGACAGGGGGGAACATTCAGTACTTC. This codes for CASSLKETGGNIQYF.

V usage is TRBV5-6 and J usage is TRBJ1-2; D gene ambiguous. The CDR3 is made up of 17 amino acids. In germline, CDR1 is SGHDT, CDR2 YYEEEE. The ends were cut back, 0 bases at V and 2 bases at J, with 17 bases in the middle. The CDR3 nucleotides are TGTGCCAGCAGCTTGGAAAGGCGGAGGGTGGAAAACTATGGCTACACCTTC. It translates to CASSLERRRVENYGYTF.